These 4 T cell receptor beta chains were all obtained from the same sample, sequenced in a study of T cells in Graves' hyperthyroidism and ophthalmopathy. Researchers amplified the TCR beta CDR3 regions from RNA transcripts. The primer set for the first-round RT-PCR of the TCR CDR3 was HTBI. MiXCR was run by TCRdb on the multiplex PCR reads, yielding one entry per CDR3 protein. The sample has 220,000 or so distinct CDR3 sequences, less than 20% seen once. The specimen sequenced was blood. These receptors originate from a woman between 18 and 29 years old with Graves' ophthalmopathy.

This clonotype appeared a single time. V is TRBV2 and J is TRBJ2-3; D is perhaps TRBD1 (6 bases). CDR3 length: 13 residues. The V gene's germline CDR1 is SNHLY and CDR2 FYNNEI. V lost 8 bases and J 1 base, leaving 10 bases between the germline ends. The CDR3 DNA reads as TGTGCCAGCGGACGACAGGGCACAGATACGCAGTATTTT. It specifies CASGRQGTDTQYF.

This clonotype was counted many times. V usage is TRBV19 and J usage is TRBJ1-5; TRBD1 might be the D (5 bases). The CDR3 has 14 amino acids. V was clipped by 10 bases and J by 3 bases, with 16 bases between them. The germline CDR1 and CDR2 sequences are LNHDA and SQIVND (reference sequence). CDR3 in DNA: TGTGCCACCAACGGGGGAACTAACAATCAGCCCCAGCATTTT. Translation gives CATNGGTNNQPQHF.

This clonotype was detected ten times or more. This chain connects TRBV7-2 to TRBJ2-1; 7 nucleotides align to TRBD2. Germline V gene data show CDR1 as SGHTA and CDR2 as FQGNSA. V lost 5 bases and J lost 2; bases outside the gene matches: 6. The CDR3 has 15 residues. The CDR3 DNA is TGTGCCAGCAGCCCGACCGGGAGGACCTACAATGAGCAGTTCTTC. Protein sequence: CASSPTGRTYNEQFF. The entire variable domain, with the rest obtained from reference TRBV7-2 and TRBJ2-1, is as follows: GAGVSQSPSNKVTEKGKDVELRCDPISGHTALYWYRQSLGQGLEFLIYFQGNSAPDKSGLPSDRFSAERTGGSVSTLTIQRTQQEDSAVYLCASSPTGRTYNEQFFGPGTRLTVL.

This clonotype was recorded at least ten times. The genes are TRBV28 and TRBJ1-1, with TRBD1 identical over 9 bases. This CDR3 is built from 13 residues. V trimming: 3 bases; J trimming: 9 bases; junction bases outside the gene matches: 5. Germline V CDR1 and CDR2: MDHEN, SYDVKM. This CDR3 is CASSLKGTGKAFF. The DNA for the CDR3 is TGTGCCAGCAGTTTGAAGGGGACAGGGAAAGCTTTCTTT. Full variable domain (missing parts from reference TRBV28 and TRBJ1-1): DVKVTQSSRYLVKRTGEKVFLECVQDMDHENMFWYRQDPGLGLRLIYFSYDVKMKEKGDIPEGYSVSREKKERFSLILESASTNQTSMYLCASSLKGTGKAFFGQGTRLTVV.